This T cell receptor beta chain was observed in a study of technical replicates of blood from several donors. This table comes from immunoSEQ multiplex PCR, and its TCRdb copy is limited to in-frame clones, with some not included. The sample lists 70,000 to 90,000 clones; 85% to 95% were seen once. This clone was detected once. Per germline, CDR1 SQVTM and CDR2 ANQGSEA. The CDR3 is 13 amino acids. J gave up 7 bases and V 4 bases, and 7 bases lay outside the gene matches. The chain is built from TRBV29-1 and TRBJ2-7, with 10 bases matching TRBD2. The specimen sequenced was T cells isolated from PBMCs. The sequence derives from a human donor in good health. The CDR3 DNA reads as TGCAGCGTTGGTACTAGCGGGATATGGGAGCAGTACTTC. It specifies CSVGTSGIWEQYF.